These 23 T cell receptor beta chains were sequenced from one sample in a study of T cells in Graves' hyperthyroidism and ophthalmopathy. The TCR beta CDR3 regions underwent amplification using RNA transcripts as the source. In the first-round RT-PCR of the TCR CDR3, the HTBI primer set was used. TCRdb independently ran MiXCR on the multiplex PCR reads; one entry per CDR3 protein. Among more than 500,000 distinct CDR3 sequences listed, approximately 48% were seen once. Sequenced material: peripheral blood or thyroid tissue (not recorded which). The receptors here all came from an adult woman with Graves' disease, either hyperthyroidism or ophthalmopathy (not recorded which).

As DNA, the CDR3 is TGCAGCGTTGAGTCGGGGACCCGTGAAAAACTGTTTTTT. Translated, it gives CSVESGTREKLFF. The chain employs TRBV29-1 and TRBJ1-4; perhaps TRBD1 as D (5 bases). The CDR3 is 13 residues long. CDR1 and CDR2 (germline): SQVTM, ANQGSEA. Deletions cut 3 bases from V and 7 bases from J, with 12 bases between.

The V gene is TRBV7-9, the J gene TRBJ2-1, with a weak D call TRBD2 (7 bases). Looked up from germline, CDR1 is SEHNR and CDR2 is FQNEAQ (reference sequence). This CDR3 comprises 14 residues. Between the trimmed V and J ends, which lost 3 bases and 8 bases, there was a span of 14 bases. In DNA, the CDR3 is TGTGCCAGCAGCTTCGGGACAAGCGGGGATGAGCAGTTCTTC. As protein: CASSFGTSGDEQFF.

This clonotype was seen many times. The rearrangement links TRBV9 to TRBJ2-7; 7 bases fit TRBD2. The V and J ends lost 2 bases and 6 bases, in that order; junction bases with no gene match: 8. The CDR3 is made up of 14 amino acids. Germline CDR1 and CDR2: SGDLS and YYNGEE. The DNA for the CDR3 is TGTGCCAGCAGCGTGGGCGGGAGCAACGGCGAGCAGTACTTC. This translates into CASSVGGSNGEQYF. The variable domain in full, completed from reference TRBV9 and TRBJ2-7, reads DSGVTQTPKHLITATGQRVTLRCSPRSGDLSVYWYQQSLDQGLQFLIQYYNGEERAKGNILERFSAQQFPDLHSELNLSSLELGDSALYFCASSVGGSNGEQYFGPGTRLTVT.

As to this clonotype: Since a much larger clone is just one base distant, this may be a read error. CDR3 nucleotides: TGCAGTGCTAGTGTCCTTGGACAGGGGCCGGGGACCCAGTACTTC. Protein sequence: CSASVLGQGPGTQYF. This chain uses TRBV20-1 with TRBJ2-5; 9 nucleotides agree with TRBD1. Germline CDR1 reads DFQATT; CDR2 reads SNEGSKA (reference sequence). This CDR3 spans 15 amino acids. Trimming at V came to 3 bases and at J to 7 bases, leaving 12 bases not matched to a gene.

This clonotype was observed at least ten times. The CDR3 protein is CASSFGATGRNTEAFF. CDR3 in DNA: TGTGCCAGCAGTTTTGGGGCGACAGGGAGGAACACTGAAGCTTTCTTT. The genes are TRBV12-3 or TRBV12-4 and TRBJ1-1, with 7 bases that match TRBD1. This CDR3 region has 16 residues. After removal of 3 bases from V and 1 base from J, the junction contained 8 bases not matched to a gene.

This clonotype has only a few counts. V gene TRBV7-8 combines with J gene TRBJ1-2; D remains ambiguous. Germline lookup yields CDR1 SGHVS and CDR2 FQNEAQ. The CDR3 is 17 residues long. Trimming removed 5 bases at V and 4 bases at J, with 23 bases between. CDR3 protein: CASSMDPSVVASYGYTF. In DNA, the CDR3 is TGTGCCAGCAGCATGGACCCCTCAGTTGTCGCCTCCTATGGCTACACCTTC.

This clonotype was recorded at least ten times. The chain recombines TRBV27 with TRBJ1-1; no definite D call. V shed 11 bases and J shed 1 base, with 11 bases lying between them. Germline V gives CDR1 MNHEY, CDR2 SMNVEV (reference sequence). CDR3 length equals 12 residues. The CDR3 sequence is CASKGANTEAFF. CDR3 nucleotide sequence: TGTGCCTCCAAAGGCGCGAACACTGAAGCTTTCTTT.

The J gene is TRBJ2-5, the V gene TRBV20-1, with 13 nucleotides matching TRBD2. The V gene's germline CDR1 is DFQATT and CDR2 SNEGSKA (reference sequence). Losses at the gene ends were 6 bases for V and 5 bases for J; bases not matched to a gene: 9. This CDR3 has 15 amino acids. CDR3 nucleotide sequence: TGCAGTGCAATACTAGCGGGAGGGCCGGGGGAGACCCAGTACTTC. Its translation: CSAILAGGPGETQYF.

The genes are TRBV5-1 and TRBJ2-7; TRBD1 matches 12 bases. The CDR3 is made up of 14 amino acids. CDR1 and CDR2 (germline): SGHRS, YFSETQ. V lost 4 bases and J lost 6; bases outside the gene matches: 5. The DNA of the CDR3 is TGCGCCAGCAGCAGAGGGACAGGGGGCCTCGAGCAGTACTTC. It is translated as CASSRGTGGLEQYF.

A note on this clonotype: Since a much larger clone is just one base distant, this may be a read error. The rearrangement joins TRBV6-5 to TRBJ1-4; D is unresolved. The CDR3 extends over 14 amino acids. Trimming took off 7 bases at V and 8 bases at J, with 17 bases between the two ends. The germline gives CDR1 MNHEY, CDR2 SVGAGI. CDR3 protein: CASKRAVMREKLFF. CDR3 DNA sequence: TGTGCCAGCAAAAGAGCGGTGATGCGGGAAAAACTGTTTTTT.

This clonotype was picked up a small number of times. CDR3 in amino acids: CASSGQGAENTEAFF. The CDR3 region has the DNA TGTGCCAGCAGTGGACAGGGCGCAGAGAACACTGAAGCTTTCTTT. The chain uses TRBV25-1 and TRBJ1-1; 7 positions agree with TRBD1. V was clipped by 4 bases and J by 1 base; unmatched bases: 6. Germline CDR1 and CDR2: MGHDK and SYGVNS. The CDR3 extends over 15 amino acids.

A word on this clonotype: It is likely a read error, because the conserved phenylalanine at the end of the CDR3 is missing. No DNA is shown, since the ends of the CDR3 on it are uncertain; the CDR3 is the one TCRdb lists. This chain connects TRBV10-3 to TRBJ2-7; TRBD1, the table's D call, lacks a check against the DNA. The CDR3 length is 11 residues, termini included. Germline CDR1 is ENHRY and CDR2 is SYGVKD. The CDR3 sequence is CATGQGNGANT.

This clonotype was detected many times. This rearrangement joins TRBV2 to TRBJ2-5, with D possibly being TRBD2 (5 bases). V shed 5 bases and J shed 2 bases, with 9 bases lying between them. Germline V gene sequence: CDR1 SNHLY, CDR2 FYNNEI. The CDR3 extends over 13 amino acids. In nucleotides, the CDR3 is TGTGCCAGCAGTCGGGGAGTTCAAGAGACCCAGTACTTC. It encodes CASSRGVQETQYF. The variable domain in full, with the rest retrieved from reference TRBV2 and TRBJ2-5, is EPEVTQTPSHQVTQMGQEVILRCVPISNHLYFYWYRQILGQKVEFLVSFYNNEISEKSEIFDDQFSVERPDGSNFTLKIRSTKLEDSAMYFCASSRGVQETQYFGPGTRLLVL.

For the CDR3, the DNA is TGTGCCAGCAGCTTAGCTCTGAGGTTCTACGATGGCTACACCTTC. Its protein product is CASSLALRFYDGYTF. The chain carries TRBV7-2 and TRBJ1-2, with D unresolved. V lost 0 bases to trimming and J lost 6 bases, with 14 bases between them. The CDR3 loop spans 15 amino acids. Germline CDR1 reads SGHTA; CDR2 reads FQGNSA.

CDR3 loop: CASVQGFQPQHF. The CDR3, as DNA: TGTGCCAGTGTCCAGGGGTTTCAGCCCCAGCATTTT. The V and J genes are TRBV19 and TRBJ1-5, with D possibly TRBD1 on 6 matching bases. Germline-derived CDR1 and CDR2 are LNHDA and SQIVND (reference sequence). The CDR3 contains 12 residues. Trimming shortened V by 8 bases and J by 6 bases, and 11 bases separated the two germline ends.

This clonotype was recorded many times. This chain links TRBV2 with TRBJ2-3; unclear D gene. CDR3 length equals 11 residues. Trimming pared 8 bases from V and 5 bases from J, leaving 8 bases between. Germline assignment: CDR1 SNHLY and CDR2 FYNNEI. The CDR3 sequence is CASSTEDTQYF. CDR3 DNA sequence: TGTGCCAGCTCTACAGAAGATACGCAGTATTTT.

This clonotype has only a few counts. Germline and junction disagree at one end, which may indicate a read error. The chain is built from TRBV29-1 and TRBJ1-1; TRBD1 matches at 7 bases. The CDR3 has 13 amino acids. CDR1 and CDR2 from the germline V gene are SQVTM and ANQGSEA. The CDR3 region has the DNA TGCAGCGTTGAATCCCCGGACAGGTCGCGGAGTGTCTTT. This codes for CSVESPDRSRSVF.

The chain combines TRBV29-1 with TRBJ1-1; possible D gene TRBD1, 6 bases. V lost 2 bases and J 13 bases, leaving 14 bases between the germline ends. This CDR3 contains 11 residues. Germline CDR1 and CDR2: SQVTM and ANQGSEA. The CDR3 coding sequence is TGCAGCGTTGAAAGGACAGTTGGTGGTTTCTTT. It yields the protein CSVERTVGGFF.

The sample holds a few counts of this clonotype. The chain has TRBV7-9 and TRBJ1-1; D unclear. The V gene lost 2 bases and the J gene lost 8 bases, with 12 bases spanning the gap. Per germline, CDR1 SEHNR and CDR2 FQNEAQ (reference sequence). This CDR3 is built from 13 residues. CDR3 coding DNA: TGTGCCAGCAGCTTATCTGCCAAGGGCGAAGCTTTCTTT. Its protein product is CASSLSAKGEAFF.

This clonotype occurred many times. The chain couples TRBV4-1 to TRBJ1-5; D perhaps matches TRBD1 (6 bases). The CDR3 sequence is 16 residues long. Germline loops: CDR1 MGHRA, CDR2 YSYEKL. The ends were cut back, 3 bases at V and 5 bases at J, with 17 bases in the middle. The CDR3 is CASSHGTGTRDQPQHF. CDR3 nucleotide sequence: TGCGCCAGCAGCCACGGAACCGGGACACGAGATCAGCCCCAGCATTTT.

The chain has TRBV7-6 and TRBJ1-1, with D possibly TRBD1 on 6 matching bases. Trimming cost V 0 bases and J 3 bases, with 11 bases left between them. CDR3 length: 15 amino acids. Germline loops: CDR1 SGHVS, CDR2 FNYEAQ. CDR3 DNA: TGTGCCAGCAGCTTAGCCGGGCCAGGGGACACTGAAGCTTTCTTT. Translated: CASSLAGPGDTEAFF. The full variable domain, with the rest looked up from reference TRBV7-6 and TRBJ1-1, is GAGVSQSPRYKVTKRGQDVALRCDPISGHVSLYWYRQALGQGPEFLTYFNYEAQQDKSGLPNDRFSAERPEGSISTLTIQRTEQRDSAMYRCASSLAGPGDTEAFFGQGTRLTVV.

This clonotype was detected once. The CDR3 reads CSAREKNTEAFF. DNA for the CDR3: TGCAGTGCTAGAGAAAAGAACACTGAAGCTTTCTTT. The gene calls are TRBV20-1 and TRBJ1-1; D is ambiguous. Trimming cost V 0 bases and J 1 base, with 3 bases left between them. Per germline, CDR1 DFQATT and CDR2 SNEGSKA (reference sequence). This CDR3 is built from 12 residues.

Ten or more counts support this clonotype. The chain employs TRBV5-1 and TRBJ2-6; 9 bases map to TRBD1. CDR1 and CDR2 (germline): SGHRS, YFSETQ. With 0 bases clipped from V and 5 bases from J, the junction kept 9 bases outside the gene matches. The CDR3 length is 18 residues. CDR3 coding DNA: TGCGCCAGCAGCTTGGCAACAGGGGGCGGTAGGCGGGCCAACGTCCTGACTTTC. This gives the protein CASSLATGGGRRANVLTF.